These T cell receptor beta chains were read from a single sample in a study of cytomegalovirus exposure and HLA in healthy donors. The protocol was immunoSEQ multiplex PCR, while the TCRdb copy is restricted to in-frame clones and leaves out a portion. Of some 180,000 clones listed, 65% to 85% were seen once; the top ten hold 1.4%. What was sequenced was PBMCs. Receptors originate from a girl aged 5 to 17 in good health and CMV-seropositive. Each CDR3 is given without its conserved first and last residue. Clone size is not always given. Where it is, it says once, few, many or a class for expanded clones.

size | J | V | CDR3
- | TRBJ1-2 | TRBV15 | ATSREIGTGNNYGYT
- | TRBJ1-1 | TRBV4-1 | ASSLGTGAEAF
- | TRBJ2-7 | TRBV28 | ASSSGGGFYEQY
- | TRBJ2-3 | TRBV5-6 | ASSLWRAGGISSTDTQY
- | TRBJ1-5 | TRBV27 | ASSVNRGGQPQH
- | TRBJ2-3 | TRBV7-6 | ASSFGTSLTDTQY
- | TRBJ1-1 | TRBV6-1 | ASTPTMNTEAF
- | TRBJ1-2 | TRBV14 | ASSPRTGEGYT
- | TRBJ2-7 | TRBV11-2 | ASSLRQSRWDYIYEQY
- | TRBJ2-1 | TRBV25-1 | ASSSAEAVGNEQF
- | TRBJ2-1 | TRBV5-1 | ASSLTTGAFYNEQF
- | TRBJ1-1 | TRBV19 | ASSWGTYEAF
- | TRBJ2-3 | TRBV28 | ASSFRASEYTDTQY
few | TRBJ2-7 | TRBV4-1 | ASSQPTSGRAYEQY
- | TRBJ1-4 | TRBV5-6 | ASSLLGGAGEKLF
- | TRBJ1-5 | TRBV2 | ASTQEYSERQPQH
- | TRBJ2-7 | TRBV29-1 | SVEEGRGYEQY
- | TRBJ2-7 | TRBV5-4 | ASSTGTSGGNLYEQY
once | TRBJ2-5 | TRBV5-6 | ASSLGQGETQY
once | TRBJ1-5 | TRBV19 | ASSSRGQGTQPQH
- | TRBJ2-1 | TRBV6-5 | ASSYSRRVGWQF
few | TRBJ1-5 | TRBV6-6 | ASSYPLQLGPQH
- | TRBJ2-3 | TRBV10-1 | ASSDPGGGTDTQY
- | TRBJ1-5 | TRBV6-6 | ASSPYRTNSNQPQH
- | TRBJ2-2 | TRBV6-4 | ASSDGTENTGELF
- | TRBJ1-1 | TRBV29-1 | SVDVVFEGGPGAF
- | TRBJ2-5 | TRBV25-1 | ASRGRQGSWETQY
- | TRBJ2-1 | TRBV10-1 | ASPVPSGSYNEQF
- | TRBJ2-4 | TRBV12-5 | ASGEQNQY
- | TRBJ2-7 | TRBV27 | ASSLSGDRPYEQY
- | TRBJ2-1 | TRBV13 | ASSPQRVGRAIYEQF
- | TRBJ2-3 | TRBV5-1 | ASSFGGLAGADTQY
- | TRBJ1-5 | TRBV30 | AWSAPGIVQPQH
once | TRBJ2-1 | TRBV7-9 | ASSPRQPATYNEQF
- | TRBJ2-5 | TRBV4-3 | ASSPRDTPSGSISETQY
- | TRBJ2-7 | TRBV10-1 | ASSKSGSYEQY
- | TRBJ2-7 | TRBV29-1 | SVEERGATYEQY